This T cell receptor (beta chain) was identified during a study of T cells in women clearing cervical HPV infection. The overall study: Cases' blood sampling followed lesion detection by median around 150 days (90 to 200).

Cervical HPV DNA detected by MY09/MY11 PCR, typed by dot-blot. Comment on this clone: The read terminates 3 residues ahead of where the CDR3 ends, so the germline J gene completes it.

Profiling relied on immunoSEQ multiplex PCR, and the TCRdb table lists in-frame clones only, not all of them. The listing records around 22,000 clones. This CDR3 is built from 19 residues. Germline assignment: CDR1 LNHNV and CDR2 YYDKDF (reference sequence). V lost 5 bases and J 3 bases, leaving 28 bases between the germline ends. The chain combines TRBV15 with TRBJ2-5; D may be TRBD1 (7 bases). Material: blood buffy coat. The clonotype originates from a woman between 18 and 69 years old with a cervical HPV16 infection that either progressed to CIN3+ or cleared (not recorded which). CDR3 DNA (partial): TGTGCCACCAGCGGAGGGGAGATAGAAGACAGGGTCAATGAAGAGACC. It is translated as CATSGGEIEDRVNEET. The complete CDR3 protein is CATSGGEIEDRVNEETQYF. Filled out from reference TRBV15 and TRBJ2-5, the complete variable domain reads DAMVIQNPRYQVTQFGKPVTLSCSQTLNHNVMYWYQQKSSQAPKLLFHYYDKDFNNEADTPDNFQSRRPNTSFCFLDIRSPGLGDTAMYLCATSGGEIEDRVNEETQYFGPGTRLLVL.